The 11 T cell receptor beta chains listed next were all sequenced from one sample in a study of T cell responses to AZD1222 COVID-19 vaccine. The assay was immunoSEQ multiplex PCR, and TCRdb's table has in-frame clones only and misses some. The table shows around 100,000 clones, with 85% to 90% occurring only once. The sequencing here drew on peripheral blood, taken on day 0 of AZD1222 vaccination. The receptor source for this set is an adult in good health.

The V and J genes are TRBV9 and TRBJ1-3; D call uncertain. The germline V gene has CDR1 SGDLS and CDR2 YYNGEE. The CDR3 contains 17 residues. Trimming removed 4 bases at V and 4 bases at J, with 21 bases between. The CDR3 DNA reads TGTGCCAGCAGCAGACGCGGGCTGCCGTTGGAGGGAAACACCATATATTTT. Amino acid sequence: CASSRRGLPLEGNTIYF.

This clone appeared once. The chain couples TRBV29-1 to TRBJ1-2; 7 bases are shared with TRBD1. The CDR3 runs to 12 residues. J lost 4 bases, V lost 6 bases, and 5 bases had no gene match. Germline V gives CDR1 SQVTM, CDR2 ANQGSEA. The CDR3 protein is CSVTGTVYGYTF. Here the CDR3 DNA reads TGCAGCGTGACCGGGACAGTCTATGGCTACACCTTC. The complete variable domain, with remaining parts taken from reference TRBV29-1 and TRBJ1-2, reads SAVISQKPSRDICQRGTSLTIQCQVDSQVTMMFWYRQQPGQSLTLIATANQGSEATYESGFVIDKFPISRPNLTFSTLTVSNMSPEDSSIYLCSVTGTVYGYTFGSGTRLTVV.

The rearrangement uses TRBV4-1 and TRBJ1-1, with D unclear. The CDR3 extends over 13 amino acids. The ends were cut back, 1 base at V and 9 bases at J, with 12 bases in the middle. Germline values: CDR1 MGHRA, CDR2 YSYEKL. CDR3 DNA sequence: TGCGCCAGCAGCCAAGGGAGGACGTTTAAAGCTTTCTTT. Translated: CASSQGRTFKAFF.

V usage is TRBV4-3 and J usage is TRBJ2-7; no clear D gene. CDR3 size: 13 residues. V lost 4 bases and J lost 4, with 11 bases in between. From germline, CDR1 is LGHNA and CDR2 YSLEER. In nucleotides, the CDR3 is TGCGCCAGCAGCCCGCTCGTGGGGTACGAGCAGTACTTC. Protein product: CASSPLVGYEQYF.

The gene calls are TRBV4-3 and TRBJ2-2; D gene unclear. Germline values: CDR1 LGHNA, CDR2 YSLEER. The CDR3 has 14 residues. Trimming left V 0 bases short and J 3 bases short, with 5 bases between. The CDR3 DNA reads TGCGCCAGCAGCCAAGATCCATACACCGGGGAGCTGTTTTTT. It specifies CASSQDPYTGELFF.

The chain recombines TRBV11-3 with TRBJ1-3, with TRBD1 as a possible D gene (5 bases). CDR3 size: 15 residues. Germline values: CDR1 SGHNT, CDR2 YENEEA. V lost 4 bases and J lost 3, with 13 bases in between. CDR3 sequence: CASSSSWGSGNTIYF. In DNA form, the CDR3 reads TGTGCCAGCAGCTCCTCGTGGGGCAGTGGAAACACCATATATTTT.

CDR3 in DNA: TGTGCCAGCAGCGACCTAGGACCCCAGTACACTGAAGCTTTCTTT. Its protein is CASSDLGPQYTEAFF. This chain uses TRBV6-5 with TRBJ1-1; no clear D gene. Germline CDR1 is MNHEY and CDR2 is SVGAGI. There are 15 residues in the CDR3. V lost 6 bases to trimming and J lost 3 bases, with 17 bases between them.

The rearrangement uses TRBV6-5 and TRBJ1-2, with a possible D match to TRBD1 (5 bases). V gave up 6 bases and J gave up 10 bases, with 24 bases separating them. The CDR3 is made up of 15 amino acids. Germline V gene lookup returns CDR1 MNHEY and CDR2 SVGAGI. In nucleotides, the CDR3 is TGTGCCAGCAGGGATTTCACCGGGACGATCATCTACTACACCTTC. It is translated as CASRDFTGTIIYYTF.

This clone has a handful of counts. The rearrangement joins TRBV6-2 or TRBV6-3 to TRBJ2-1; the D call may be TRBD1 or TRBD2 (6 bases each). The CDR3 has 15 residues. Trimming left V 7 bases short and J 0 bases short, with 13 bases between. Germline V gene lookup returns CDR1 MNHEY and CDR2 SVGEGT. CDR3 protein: CASTPGALSYNEQFF. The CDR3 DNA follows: TGTGCCAGCACCCCGGGGGCCCTCTCCTACAATGAGCAGTTCTTC.

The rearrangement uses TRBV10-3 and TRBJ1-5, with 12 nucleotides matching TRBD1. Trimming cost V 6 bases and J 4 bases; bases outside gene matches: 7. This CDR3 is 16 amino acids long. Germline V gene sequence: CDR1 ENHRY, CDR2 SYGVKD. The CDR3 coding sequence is TGTGCCATCAGCTCGGGACAGGGGGCCCATAATCAGCCCCAGCATTTT. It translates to CAISSGQGAHNQPQHF.

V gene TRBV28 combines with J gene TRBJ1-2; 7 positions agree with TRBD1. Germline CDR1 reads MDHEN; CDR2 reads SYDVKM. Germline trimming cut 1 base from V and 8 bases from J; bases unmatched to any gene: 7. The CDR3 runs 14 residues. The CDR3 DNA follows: TGTGCCAGCAGTTTATCACAGGGGCTTAGGGGCTACACCTTC. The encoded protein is CASSLSQGLRGYTF.